The T cell receptor (beta chain) under discussion was sequenced for a study of Ad26.COV2.S vaccination and SARS-CoV-2 variants. Study-level background: Within the COV1001 Ad26.COV2.S trial arm, the donor was enrolled. Doses of Ad26.COV2.S were injected into muscle once or twice, 56 days apart.

On this clone itself: The antigen is undetermined.

Treatment given: about 20 received Ad26.COV2.S at low or high dose, single or two shots; roughly five received placebo; per-sample allocation not given. Specimens were obtained on day 63 following the first vaccine or placebo injection. Donor was an adult aged 18-55 years in Boston. Study observations and caveats: Researchers cautioned that TCR breadth and depth analyses may have underestimated total T cell responses.

Only in-frame clones appear in the TCRdb table, and some are missing; sequencing was by immunoSEQ multiplex PCR. Here the sample spans some 500,000 clones, roughly nine tenths being singletons. V lost 2 bases and J 0 bases, leaving 18 bases between the germline ends. This CDR3 contains 19 residues. Germline V gives CDR1 SGHRS, CDR2 YFSETQ. This rearrangement joins TRBV5-1 to TRBJ1-6; D unclear. Sequencing was performed on peripheral blood, taken in a trial of Ad26.COV2.S vaccine versus placebo. This clonotype was sampled from a person between 18 and 60 years old who received the Ad26.COV2.S COVID-19 vaccine or a placebo. The CDR3: CASSFGLHHRASYNSPLHF. The CDR3 DNA sequence: TGCGCCAGCAGCTTCGGCCTCCACCATCGAGCCTCCTATAATTCACCCCTCCACTTT.